The TCR beta chain under discussion was sequenced for a study of shared clonotypes between healthy human individuals. Findings of the study overall: The four-donor shared clonotypes exceeded non-shared clonotypes in generation probability, with non-shared ones scoring lower.

Points on this clone: What it recognizes is unknown.

The V and J ends lost 0 bases and 8 bases, in that order; junction bases with no gene match: 8. Germline CDR1 reads SGHRS; CDR2 reads YFSETQ. CDR3 size: 15 residues. Produced via immunoSEQ multiplex PCR; TCRdb's table is partial and in-frame only. The table shows 2 million to 3 million clones, with over 85% occurring only once. Sequencing was done on a sample of naive CD4+ T cells from PBMCs. Stated subset: CD45RA+ positively selected. The TCR was taken from a man younger than 35 in good health. Some clones in this sample may be carry-over from other donors' samples. This chain uses TRBV5-1 with TRBJ2-3; 8 nucleotides line up with TRBD1. The CDR3 region has the DNA TGCGCCAGCAGCTTGGGAGGGACAGGTTTACGTACGCAGTATTTT. It encodes CASSLGGTGLRTQYF.